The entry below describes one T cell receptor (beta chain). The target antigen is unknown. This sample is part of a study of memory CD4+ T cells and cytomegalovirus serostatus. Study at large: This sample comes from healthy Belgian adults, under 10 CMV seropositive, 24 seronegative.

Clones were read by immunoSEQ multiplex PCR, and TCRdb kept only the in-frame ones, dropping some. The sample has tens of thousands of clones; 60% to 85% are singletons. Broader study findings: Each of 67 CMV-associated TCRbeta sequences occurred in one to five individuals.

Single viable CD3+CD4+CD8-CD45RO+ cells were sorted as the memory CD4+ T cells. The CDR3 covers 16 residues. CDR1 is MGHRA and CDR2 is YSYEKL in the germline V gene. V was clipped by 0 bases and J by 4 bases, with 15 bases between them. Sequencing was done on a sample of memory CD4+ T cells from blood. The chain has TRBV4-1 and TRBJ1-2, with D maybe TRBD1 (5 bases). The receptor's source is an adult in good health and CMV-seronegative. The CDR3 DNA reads TGCGCCAGCAGCCAAGATAAAGGGGTAGGGAGCTATGGCTACACCTTC. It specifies CASSQDKGVGSYGYTF.